This T cell receptor (beta chain) appears in the sequencing data of a study of cytomegalovirus exposure and HLA in healthy donors. Produced via immunoSEQ multiplex PCR; TCRdb's table is partial and in-frame only. The sample has about 98,000 clones, less than 95% seen once. The source of this sequence is a woman between 18 and 30 years old in good health and CMV-seronegative. The sample comprised PBMCs.

In DNA, the CDR3 is TGCGCCAGCAGCCCGGCGATAGCGGGGGTTAACACCGGGGAGCTGTTTTTT. This sequence encodes CASSPAIAGVNTGELFF. This chain links TRBV5-1 with TRBJ2-2; TRBD2 matches at 9 bases. The trim removed 4 bases at V and 2 bases at J, leaving 9 bases unmatched. CDR1 and CDR2 (germline): SGHRS, YFSETQ. The CDR3 is made up of 17 amino acids.